Following are 5 T cell receptor beta chains from one sample sequenced in a study of blood T cells in healthy people across ages. The authors ran a second PCR of roughly 6 to 12 cycles using a sample-barcoded 5' primer and a J-beta primer mix. TCRdb reprocessed the 5' RACE reads via MiXCR and lists one record per CDR3 protein. The sample gives about 1.8 million distinct CDR3 sequences, around half of which show up once; approximately 2.1% is in the top ten. The material sequenced was blood. These receptors came from a woman in her thirties or forties in good health.

The chain couples TRBV20-1 to TRBJ1-4; no firm D call. The CDR3 sequence is 11 residues long. Germline V gene data show CDR1 as DFQATT and CDR2 as SNEGSKA (reference sequence). The ends were cut back, 4 bases at V and 8 bases at J, with 8 bases in the middle. CDR3 DNA sequence: TGCAGTGCTACCTATGGGGAAAAACTGTTTTTT. Translation gives CSATYGEKLFF.

This clonotype was seen once. CDR3 sequence reads: CRGLGTKLYNEQFF. The CDR3 region has the DNA TGCAGGGGGCTGGGGACTAAACTCTACAATGAGCAGTTCTTC. The genes are TRBV20-1 and TRBJ2-1, with 7 bases aligning to TRBD2. This CDR3 is built from 14 residues. The germline V gene encodes CDR1 DFQATT and CDR2 SNEGSKA (reference sequence).

This clonotype was counted a few times. The rearrangement links TRBV20-1 to TRBJ1-6; D is unclear. The germline V gene has CDR1 DFQATT and CDR2 SNEGSKA (reference sequence). Trimming took off 4 bases at V and 9 bases at J, with 7 bases between the two ends. This CDR3 is 11 amino acids long. In DNA, the CDR3 is TGCAGTGCTAAACCGACTTCACCCCTCCACTTT. This translates into CSAKPTSPLHF.

There are a few counts of this clonotype. V is TRBV29-1 and J is TRBJ2-1; D is unresolved. Trimming shortened V by 1 base and J by 9 bases, and 19 bases separated the two germline ends. Germline V gives CDR1 SQVTM, CDR2 ANQGSEA. The CDR3 covers 15 residues. CDR3 amino acids: CSVEVEGFRVSEQFF. The CDR3 DNA follows: TGCAGCGTTGAAGTTGAAGGGTTTCGCGTGTCTGAGCAGTTCTTC.

The chain combines TRBV15 with TRBJ2-3; 7 nucleotides line up with TRBD2. The J segment lost 2 bases and the V segment lost 2 bases, leaving 4 bases of the junction unmatched. This CDR3 region has 15 residues. Germline V lookup: CDR1 LNHNV, CDR2 YYDKDF (reference sequence). In DNA form, the CDR3 reads TGTGCCACCAGCAGATCCGGGGACTACACAGATACGCAGTATTTT. Residues: CATSRSGDYTDTQYF. The variable domain in full, with the rest retrieved from reference TRBV15 and TRBJ2-3, is DAMVIQNPRYQVTQFGKPVTLSCSQTLNHNVMYWYQQKSSQAPKLLFHYYDKDFNNEADTPDNFQSRRPNTSFCFLDIRSPGLGDTAMYLCATSRSGDYTDTQYFGPGTRLTVL.